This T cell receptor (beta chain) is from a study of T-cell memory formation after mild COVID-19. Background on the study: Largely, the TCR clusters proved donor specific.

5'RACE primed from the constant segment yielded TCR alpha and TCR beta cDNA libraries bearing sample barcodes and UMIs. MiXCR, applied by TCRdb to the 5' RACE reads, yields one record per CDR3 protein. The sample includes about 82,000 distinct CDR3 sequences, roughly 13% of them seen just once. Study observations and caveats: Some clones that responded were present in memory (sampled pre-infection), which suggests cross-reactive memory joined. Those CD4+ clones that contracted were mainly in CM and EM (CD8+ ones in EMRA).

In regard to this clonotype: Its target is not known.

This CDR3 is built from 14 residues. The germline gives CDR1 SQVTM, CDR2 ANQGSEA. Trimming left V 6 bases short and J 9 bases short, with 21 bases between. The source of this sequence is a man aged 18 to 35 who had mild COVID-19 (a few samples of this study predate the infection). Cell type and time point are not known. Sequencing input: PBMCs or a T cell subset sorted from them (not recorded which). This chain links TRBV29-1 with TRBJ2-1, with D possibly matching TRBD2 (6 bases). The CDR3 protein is CSVRSGPVGGEQFF. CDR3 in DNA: TGCAGCGTGCGAAGCGGGCCAGTGGGAGGTGAGCAGTTCTTC.